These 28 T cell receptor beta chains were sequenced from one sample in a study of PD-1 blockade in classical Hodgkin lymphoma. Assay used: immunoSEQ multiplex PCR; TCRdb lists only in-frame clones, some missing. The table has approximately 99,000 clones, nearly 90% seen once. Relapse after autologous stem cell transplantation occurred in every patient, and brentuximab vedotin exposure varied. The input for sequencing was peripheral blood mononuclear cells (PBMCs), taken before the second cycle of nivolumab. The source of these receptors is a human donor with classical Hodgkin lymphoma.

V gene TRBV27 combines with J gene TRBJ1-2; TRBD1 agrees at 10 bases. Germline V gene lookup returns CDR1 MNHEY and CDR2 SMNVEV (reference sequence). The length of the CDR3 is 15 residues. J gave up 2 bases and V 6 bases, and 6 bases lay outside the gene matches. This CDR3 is CASSPTGGGNYGYTF. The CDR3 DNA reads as TGTGCCAGCAGCCCGACAGGGGGCGGAAACTATGGCTACACCTTC.

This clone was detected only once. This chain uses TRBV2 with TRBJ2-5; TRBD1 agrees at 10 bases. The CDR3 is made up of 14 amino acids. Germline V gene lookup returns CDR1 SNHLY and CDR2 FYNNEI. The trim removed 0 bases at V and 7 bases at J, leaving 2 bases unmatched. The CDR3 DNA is TGTGCCAGCAGTGAAGCGGGACAGGGGTTGACCCAGTACTTC. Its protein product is CASSEAGQGLTQYF. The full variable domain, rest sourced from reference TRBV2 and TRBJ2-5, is EPEVTQTPSHQVTQMGQEVILRCVPISNHLYFYWYRQILGQKVEFLVSFYNNEISEKSEIFDDQFSVERPDGSNFTLKIRSTKLEDSAMYFCASSEAGQGLTQYFGPGTRLLVL.

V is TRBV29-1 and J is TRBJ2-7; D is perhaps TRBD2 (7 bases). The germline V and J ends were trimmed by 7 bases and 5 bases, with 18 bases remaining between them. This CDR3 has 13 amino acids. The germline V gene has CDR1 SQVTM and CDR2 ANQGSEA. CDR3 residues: CSGGAGGGDEQYF. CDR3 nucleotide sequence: TGCAGCGGGGGGGCCGGCGGGGGCGACGAGCAGTACTTC.

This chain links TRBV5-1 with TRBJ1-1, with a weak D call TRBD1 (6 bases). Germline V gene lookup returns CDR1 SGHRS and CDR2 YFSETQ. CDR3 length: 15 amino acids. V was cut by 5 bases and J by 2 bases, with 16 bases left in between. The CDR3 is CASSPTQGINTEAFF. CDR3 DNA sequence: TGCGCCAGCAGTCCTACTCAGGGGATCAACACTGAAGCTTTCTTT.

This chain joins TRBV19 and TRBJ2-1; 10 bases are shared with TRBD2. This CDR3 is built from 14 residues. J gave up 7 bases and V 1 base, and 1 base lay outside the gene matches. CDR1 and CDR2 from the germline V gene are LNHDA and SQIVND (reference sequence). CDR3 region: CASSIVAGGNEQFF. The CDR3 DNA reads TGTGCCAGTAGTATAGTAGCGGGAGGTAATGAGCAGTTCTTC.

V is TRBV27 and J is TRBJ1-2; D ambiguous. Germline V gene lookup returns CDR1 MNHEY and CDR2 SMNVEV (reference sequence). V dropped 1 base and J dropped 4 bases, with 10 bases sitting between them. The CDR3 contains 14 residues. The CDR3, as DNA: TGTGCCAGCAGTTTATATGGAGATTCCTATGGCTACACCTTC. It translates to CASSLYGDSYGYTF.

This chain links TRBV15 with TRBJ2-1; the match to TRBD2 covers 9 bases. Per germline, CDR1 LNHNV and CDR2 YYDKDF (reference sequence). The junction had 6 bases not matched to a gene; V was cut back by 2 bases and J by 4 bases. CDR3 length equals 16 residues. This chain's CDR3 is CATSRLLAGTYNEQFF. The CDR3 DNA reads TGTGCCACCAGCAGACTTCTAGCGGGAACGTACAATGAGCAGTTCTTC.

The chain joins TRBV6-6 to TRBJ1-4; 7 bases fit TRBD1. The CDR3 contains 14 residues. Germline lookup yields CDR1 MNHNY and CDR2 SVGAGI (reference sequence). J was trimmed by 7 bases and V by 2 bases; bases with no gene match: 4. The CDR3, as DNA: TGTGCCAGCAGTTACAGGGGGCGCGTTGAAAAACTGTTTTTT. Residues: CASSYRGRVEKLFF.

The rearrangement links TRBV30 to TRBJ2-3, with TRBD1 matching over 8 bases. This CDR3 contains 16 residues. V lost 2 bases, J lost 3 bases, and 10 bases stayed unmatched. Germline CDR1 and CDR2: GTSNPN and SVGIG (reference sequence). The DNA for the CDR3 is TGTGCCTGGAGTACCCTGGGACAGGAAAGGACAGATACGCAGTATTTT. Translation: CAWSTLGQERTDTQYF.

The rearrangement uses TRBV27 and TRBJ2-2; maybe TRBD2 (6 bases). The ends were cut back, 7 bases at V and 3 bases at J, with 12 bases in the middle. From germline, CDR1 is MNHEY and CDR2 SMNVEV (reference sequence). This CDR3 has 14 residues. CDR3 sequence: CASTSPGDTGELFF. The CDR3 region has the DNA TGTGCCAGCACCTCCCCGGGGGACACCGGGGAGCTGTTTTTT.

For the CDR3, the DNA is TGTGCCAGCACTGGGTCCTACAATGAGCAGTTCTTC. Translating gives CASTGSYNEQFF. The chain joins TRBV6-1 to TRBJ2-1; no reliable D call. Germline lookup yields CDR1 MNHNS and CDR2 SASEGT. CDR3 length: 12 amino acids. The V end was cut by 7 bases, the J end by 1 base, with 5 bases between.

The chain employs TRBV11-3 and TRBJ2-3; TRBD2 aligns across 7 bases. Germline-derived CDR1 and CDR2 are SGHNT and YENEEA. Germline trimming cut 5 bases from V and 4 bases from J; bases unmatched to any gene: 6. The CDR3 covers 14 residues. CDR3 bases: TGTGCCAGCAGCCCCCGGGGGGTTTCAGATACGCAGTATTTT. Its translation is CASSPRGVSDTQYF.

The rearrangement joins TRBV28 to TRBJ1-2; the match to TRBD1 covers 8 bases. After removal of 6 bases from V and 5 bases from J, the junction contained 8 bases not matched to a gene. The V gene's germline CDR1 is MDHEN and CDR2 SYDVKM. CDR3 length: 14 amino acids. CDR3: CASRADRVGYGYTF. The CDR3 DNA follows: TGTGCCAGCAGGGCGGACAGGGTCGGGTATGGCTACACCTTC.

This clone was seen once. This chain's CDR3 is CASRTSGYNEQFF. The CDR3 DNA follows: TGCGCCAGTAGGACTAGCGGATACAATGAGCAGTTCTTC. The chain joins TRBV10-2 to TRBJ2-1, with 10 nucleotides matching TRBD2. CDR3 length: 13 amino acids. Germline CDR1 reads WSHSY; CDR2 reads SAAADI. Trimming removed 9 bases from V and 4 bases from J; junction bases left unmatched: 3.

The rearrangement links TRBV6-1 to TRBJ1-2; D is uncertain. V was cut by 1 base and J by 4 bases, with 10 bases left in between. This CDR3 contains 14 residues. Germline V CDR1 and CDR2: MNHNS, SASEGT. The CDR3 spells CASSEGFRSYGYTF. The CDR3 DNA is TGTGCCAGCAGTGAAGGGTTCAGGTCCTATGGCTACACCTTC.

The CDR3 is CASSYDGSRSNEQFF. The CDR3 DNA reads as TGTGCCAGCAGTTACGACGGGAGCCGGTCCAATGAGCAGTTCTTC. V is TRBV6-5 and J is TRBJ2-1; possible D gene TRBD2, 6 bases. Germline V CDR1 and CDR2: MNHEY, SVGAGI. There are 15 residues in the CDR3. V was clipped by 2 bases and J by 6 bases, with 14 bases between them.

The CDR3 nucleotides read TGTGCCAGCAGTTACACAGGGCTGAACACTGAAGCTTTCTTT. This sequence encodes CASSYTGLNTEAFF. The V gene is TRBV6-5, the J gene TRBJ1-1, with D perhaps matching TRBD1 (6 bases). The CDR3 is made up of 14 amino acids. V lost 2 bases, J lost 0 bases, and 7 bases lay in between. Germline CDR1 MNHEY, CDR2 SVGAGI.

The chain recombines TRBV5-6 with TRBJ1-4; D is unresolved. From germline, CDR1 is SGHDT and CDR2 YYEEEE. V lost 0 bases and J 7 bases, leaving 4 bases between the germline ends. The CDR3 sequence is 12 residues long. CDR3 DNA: TGTGCCAGCAGCTTGGGGTCTGAAAAACTGTTTTTT. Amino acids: CASSLGSEKLFF.

The CDR3 loop is CASSLLPGTGGYEQYF. In DNA form, the CDR3 reads TGTGCCAGCAGCTTGCTTCCAGGGACAGGGGGCTACGAGCAGTACTTC. The chain links TRBV5-4 to TRBJ2-7; TRBD1 agrees at 11 bases. This CDR3 is built from 16 residues. The V segment lost 1 base and the J segment 3 bases; nucleotides outside the gene matches: 6. Germline CDR1 and CDR2: SGHNT and YYREEE (reference sequence).

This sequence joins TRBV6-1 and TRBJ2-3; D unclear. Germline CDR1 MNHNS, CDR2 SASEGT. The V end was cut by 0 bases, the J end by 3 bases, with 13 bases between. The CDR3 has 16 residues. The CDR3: CASSEAGPLRTDTQYF. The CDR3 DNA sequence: TGTGCCAGCAGTGAAGCGGGCCCCCTCCGGACAGATACGCAGTATTTT.

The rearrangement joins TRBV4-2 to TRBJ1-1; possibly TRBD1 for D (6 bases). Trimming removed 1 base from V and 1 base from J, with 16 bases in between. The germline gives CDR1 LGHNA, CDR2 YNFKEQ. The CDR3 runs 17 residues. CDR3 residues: CASSQGEGGDPNTEAFF. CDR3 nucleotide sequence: TGTGCCAGCAGCCAAGGAGAAGGGGGGGACCCGAACACTGAAGCTTTCTTT.

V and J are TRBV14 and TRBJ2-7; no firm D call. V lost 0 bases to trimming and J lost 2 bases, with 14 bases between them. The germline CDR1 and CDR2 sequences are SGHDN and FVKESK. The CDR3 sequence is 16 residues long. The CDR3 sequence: CASSQDRLLFAYEQYF. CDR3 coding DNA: TGTGCCAGCAGCCAAGATCGGCTTTTATTCGCCTACGAGCAGTACTTC.

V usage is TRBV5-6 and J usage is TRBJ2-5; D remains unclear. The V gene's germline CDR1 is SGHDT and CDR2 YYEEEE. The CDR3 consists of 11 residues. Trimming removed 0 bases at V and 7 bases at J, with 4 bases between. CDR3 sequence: CASSLGGTQYF. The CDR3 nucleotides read TGTGCCAGCAGCTTGGGCGGGACCCAGTACTTC.

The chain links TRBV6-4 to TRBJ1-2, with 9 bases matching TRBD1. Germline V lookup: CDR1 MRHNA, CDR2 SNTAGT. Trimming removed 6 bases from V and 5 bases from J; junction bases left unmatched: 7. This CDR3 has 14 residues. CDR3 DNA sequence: TGTGCCAGCAGAAAACAGGGGGCGGGGTATGGCTACACCTTC. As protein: CASRKQGAGYGYTF.

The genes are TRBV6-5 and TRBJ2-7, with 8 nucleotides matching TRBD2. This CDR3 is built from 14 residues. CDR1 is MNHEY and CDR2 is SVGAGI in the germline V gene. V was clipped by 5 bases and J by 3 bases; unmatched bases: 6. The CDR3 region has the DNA TGTGCCAGCAGTCCCGGAGCGGGAGTCTACGAGCAGTACTTC. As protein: CASSPGAGVYEQYF.

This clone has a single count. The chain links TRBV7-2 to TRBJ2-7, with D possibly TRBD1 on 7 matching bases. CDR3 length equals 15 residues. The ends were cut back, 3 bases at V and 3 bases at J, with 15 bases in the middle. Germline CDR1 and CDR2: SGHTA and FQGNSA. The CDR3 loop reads CASSFAARGVYEQYF. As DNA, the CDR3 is TGTGCCAGCAGCTTCGCGGCCAGGGGGGTCTACGAGCAGTACTTC.

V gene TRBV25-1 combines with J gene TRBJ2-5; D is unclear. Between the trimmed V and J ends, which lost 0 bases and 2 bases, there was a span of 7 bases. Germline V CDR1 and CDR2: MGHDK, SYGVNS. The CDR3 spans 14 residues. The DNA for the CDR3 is TGTGCCAGCAGTGAATATTCCCTGCAAGAGACCCAGTACTTC. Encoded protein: CASSEYSLQETQYF.

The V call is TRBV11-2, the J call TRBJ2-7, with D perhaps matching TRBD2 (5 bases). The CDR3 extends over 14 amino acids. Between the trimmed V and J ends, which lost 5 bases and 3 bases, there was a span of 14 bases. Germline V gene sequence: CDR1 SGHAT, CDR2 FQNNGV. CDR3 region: CASSPGLRDYEQYF. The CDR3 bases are TGTGCCAGCAGCCCAGGCCTCCGGGACTACGAGCAGTACTTC.